The 23 T cell receptor beta chains presented below share a single source sample, sequenced in a study of identical twins. TCRdb analysed the 5' RACE reads with MiXCR anew, one entry per CDR3 protein. This sample has 700,000 or so distinct CDR3 sequences, with 21% found just once. This sample was shared with a second study, whose subject was T cells expressing NK-cell markers.

The sequenced sample consisted of PBMCs. The receptors were gathered from a woman between 18 and 29 years old in good health.

This clonotype was observed a handful of times. This rearrangement joins TRBV29-1 to TRBJ2-1; TRBD2 aligns across 10 bases. V lost 7 bases, J lost 5 bases, and 11 bases stayed unmatched. CDR3 length: 15 amino acids. The germline CDR1 and CDR2 sequences are SQVTM and ANQGSEA. The CDR3 reads CSALIPGLANNEQFF. The CDR3, as DNA: TGCAGCGCCCTCATTCCGGGACTAGCGAACAATGAGCAGTTCTTC.

This clonotype was picked up a small number of times. V gene TRBV10-3 combines with J gene TRBJ2-3; 9 bases align to TRBD2. Trimming took 10 bases from V and 6 from J; bases not matched to a gene: 11. CDR1 and CDR2 from the germline V gene are ENHRY and SYGVKD. This CDR3 has 14 residues. The CDR3 DNA reads TGTGCCACGGCGGGGCTAGCGGGAATGGATACGCAGTATTTT. Its translation: CATAGLAGMDTQYF.

The CDR3 region is CASRRLGVGDEKLFF. CDR3 sequence (DNA): TGTGCCAGCAGACGCCTGGGGGTTGGTGATGAAAAACTGTTTTTT. The chain carries TRBV27 and TRBJ1-4, with D perhaps TRBD1 (5 bases). CDR1 and CDR2 from the germline V gene are MNHEY and SMNVEV (reference sequence). CDR3 length equals 15 residues. Trimming took off 6 bases at V and 6 bases at J, with 17 bases between the two ends. The full variable domain, completed using reference TRBV27 and TRBJ1-4, is EAQVTQNPRYLITVTGKKLTVTCSQNMNHEYMSWYRQDPGLGLRQIYYSMNVEVTDKGDVPEGYKVSRKEKRNFPLILESPSPNQTSLYFCASRRLGVGDEKLFFGSGTQLSVL.

This clonotype has a handful of counts. The chain uses TRBV6-5 and TRBJ1-1; no reliable D call. The V and J ends lost 0 bases and 4 bases respectively, with 12 bases between them. CDR3 length: 15 residues. The germline V gene encodes CDR1 MNHEY and CDR2 SVGAGI. CDR3 loop: CASSYSYGRVTEAFF. The CDR3 DNA reads as TGTGCCAGCAGTTACTCGTATGGACGGGTCACTGAAGCTTTCTTT.

This clonotype has only a few counts. The rearrangement links TRBV20-1 to TRBJ2-7; possibly TRBD2 for D (6 bases). V dropped 3 bases and J dropped 6 bases, with 18 bases sitting between them. The germline CDR1 and CDR2 sequences are DFQATT and SNEGSKA (reference sequence). This CDR3 comprises 14 residues. Written as DNA, the CDR3 is TGCAGTGCTAGTCGGTTTGGAGGGGTACGCGAGCAGTACTTC. This gives the protein CSASRFGGVREQYF.

There are many counts of this clonotype. The chain uses TRBV29-1 and TRBJ2-3; tentatively, D is TRBD1 (5 bases). V was trimmed by 2 bases and J by 4 bases, leaving 13 bases between them. The germline gives CDR1 SQVTM, CDR2 ANQGSEA. This CDR3 comprises 14 residues. This CDR3 is CSVESQEAADTQYF. The DNA for the CDR3 is TGCAGCGTTGAATCACAGGAAGCTGCAGATACGCAGTATTTT.

The CDR3 DNA reads TGTGCCAGCAGGACAGGGCACGGCTATGGCTACACCTTC. Protein: CASRTGHGYGYTF. The chain is built from TRBV6-1 and TRBJ1-2; TRBD1 matches at 7 bases. V was clipped by 6 bases and J by 4 bases; unmatched bases: 5. Germline values: CDR1 MNHNS, CDR2 SASEGT. CDR3 length: 13 residues.

This clonotype was seen more than once but under ten times. The chain uses TRBV12-5 and TRBJ2-5, with D possibly matching TRBD1 (5 bases). There are 13 residues in the CDR3. Germline CDR1 is LGHNT and CDR2 is FRNRAP. Trimming shortened V by 6 bases and J by 4 bases, and 12 bases separated the two germline ends. The CDR3 DNA reads as TGTGCTAGTGGAATGGACATTGGAGAGACCCAGTACTTC. As protein: CASGMDIGETQYF.

This clonotype was counted between two and nine times. The V call is TRBV10-3, the J call TRBJ1-1; D is unresolved. The germline gives CDR1 ENHRY, CDR2 SYGVKD. CDR3 length: 13 amino acids. The V gene lost 7 bases and the J gene lost 2 bases, with 11 bases spanning the gap. CDR3 region: CAITGTSNTEAFF. CDR3 coding DNA: TGTGCCATCACGGGTACAAGTAACACTGAAGCTTTCTTT.

This clonotype appeared a few times. The rearrangement links TRBV29-1 to TRBJ1-1; 8 nucleotides agree with TRBD1. V lost 6 bases, J lost 5 bases, and 11 bases stayed unmatched. Looked up from germline, CDR1 is SQVTM and CDR2 is ANQGSEA. The CDR3 spans 14 residues. CDR3 sequence reads: CSVRRQGLGTEAFF. As DNA, the CDR3 is TGCAGCGTCAGGAGACAGGGGCTGGGGACTGAAGCTTTCTTT.

The chain employs TRBV5-1 and TRBJ2-1, with D possibly being TRBD2 (6 bases). The V gene lost 0 bases and the J gene lost 0 bases, with 10 bases spanning the gap. From germline, CDR1 is SGHRS and CDR2 YFSETQ. The CDR3 runs 16 residues. CDR3 residues: CASSLGDFSSYNEQFF. The CDR3 bases are TGCGCCAGCAGCTTGGGGGACTTTAGCTCCTACAATGAGCAGTTCTTC. Filled out from reference TRBV5-1 and TRBJ2-1, the complete variable domain reads KAGVTQTPRYLIKTRGQQVTLSCSPISGHRSVSWYQQTPGQGLQFLFEYFSETQRNKGNFPGRFSGRQFSNSRSEMNVSTLELGDSALYLCASSLGDFSSYNEQFFGPGTRLTVL.

The V and J genes are TRBV5-6 and TRBJ1-1, with TRBD1 matching over 8 bases. The length of the CDR3 is 15 residues. The V gene end was trimmed by 4 bases and the J gene end by 0 bases; junction bases not matched to a gene: 5. The germline CDR1 and CDR2 sequences are SGHDT and YYEEEE. The CDR3 DNA follows: TGTGCCAGCAGCAACAGGGGGAGAATGAACACTGAAGCTTTCTTT. The encoded protein is CASSNRGRMNTEAFF.

The rearrangement links TRBV5-1 to TRBJ2-1, with D possibly matching TRBD2 (7 bases). The CDR3 spans 18 residues. CDR1 is SGHRS and CDR2 is YFSETQ in the germline V gene. Trimming shortened V by 0 bases and J by 1 base, and 17 bases separated the two germline ends. The CDR3 region is CASSLAPGGQGSYNEQFF. Here the CDR3 DNA reads TGCGCCAGCAGCTTGGCTCCCGGGGGGCAGGGTTCCTACAATGAGCAGTTCTTC.

This clonotype was seen more than once but under ten times. This chain links TRBV5-1 with TRBJ2-5; TRBD1 or TRBD2 may be the D gene (5 bases each). The V and J ends lost 3 bases and 4 bases respectively, with 16 bases between them. The CDR3 runs to 15 residues. Germline V CDR1 and CDR2: SGHRS, YFSETQ. The DNA for the CDR3 is TGCGCCAGCAGCTCCGGACACCCCCGGGGAGAGACCCAGTACTTC. This sequence encodes CASSSGHPRGETQYF.

This clonotype came up a few times. The chain uses TRBV12-3 or TRBV12-4 and TRBJ2-3; tentatively, D is TRBD1 (6 bases). The CDR3 has 16 residues. Trimming took off 5 bases at V and 0 bases at J, with 15 bases between the two ends. The DNA for the CDR3 is TGTGCCAGCAGTAAACGGACAGCGGCTAGCACAGATACGCAGTATTTT. It codes for CASSKRTAASTDTQYF.

The V and J genes are TRBV12-3 or TRBV12-4 and TRBJ2-7; 7 bases match TRBD2. The CDR3 consists of 14 residues. V was pared by 6 bases and J by 4 bases, with 9 bases of the junction left unmatched. CDR3: CASRQAGTGYEQYF. CDR3 nucleotide sequence: TGTGCCAGCAGACAAGCGGGGACGGGTTACGAGCAGTACTTC.

This chain joins TRBV12-5 and TRBJ1-1; D not certain. CDR1 and CDR2 from the germline V gene are LGHNT and FRNRAP. V lost 5 bases and J 1 base, leaving 8 bases between the germline ends. This CDR3 has 13 residues. For the CDR3, the DNA is TGTGCTAGTGGTCTTGGACCGAACACTGAAGCTTTCTTT. Its protein is CASGLGPNTEAFF.

The J gene is TRBJ2-2, the V gene TRBV27; 12 bases match TRBD2. This CDR3 has 17 residues. Germline CDR1 MNHEY, CDR2 SMNVEV (reference sequence). V trimming: 4 bases; J trimming: 9 bases; junction bases outside the gene matches: 12. The CDR3 nucleotides read TGTGCCAGCAGTTCTCTAGCGGGAGGGGACCTTTTCCGGGAGCTGTTTTTT. The encoded protein is CASSSLAGGDLFRELFF.

This clonotype has a handful of counts. J is TRBJ2-1 and V is TRBV20-1; perhaps TRBD1 as D (5 bases). The germline gives CDR1 DFQATT, CDR2 SNEGSKA (reference sequence). The CDR3 is 14 residues long. Trimming took off 3 bases at V and 7 bases at J, with 16 bases between the two ends. The CDR3 nucleotides read TGCAGTGCTAGTATGGTAACAGGCCGGAATGAGCAGTTCTTC. Its translation: CSASMVTGRNEQFF.

This clonotype was counted only a few times. The chain joins TRBV25-1 to TRBJ2-3, with TRBD2 matching over 12 bases. Trimming cost V 4 bases and J 4 bases; bases outside gene matches: 3. The CDR3 spans 15 residues. Germline V gives CDR1 MGHDK, CDR2 SYGVNS. Written as DNA, the CDR3 is TGTGCCAGCAGTGTGACTAGCGGGAGATCAGATACGCAGTATTTT. This translates into CASSVTSGRSDTQYF.

The chain is built from TRBV29-1 and TRBJ2-3; no reliable D call. The ends were cut back, 6 bases at V and 4 bases at J, with 11 bases in the middle. This CDR3 comprises 12 residues. Looked up from germline, CDR1 is SQVTM and CDR2 is ANQGSEA. CDR3 in amino acids: CSVSLGPDTQYF. The CDR3 DNA is TGCAGCGTGAGCCTGGGTCCAGATACGCAGTATTTT.

The V call is TRBV7-9, the J call TRBJ2-5, with TRBD2 matching over 13 bases. CDR1 and CDR2 from the germline V gene are SEHNR and FQNEAQ (reference sequence). This CDR3 spans 16 amino acids. J gave up 3 bases and V 4 bases, and 5 bases lay outside the gene matches. In DNA, the CDR3 is TGTGCCAGCAGCTCACTAGCGGGGGGGCCCGAAGAGACCCAGTACTTC. It specifies CASSSLAGGPEETQYF.

The CDR3 region has the DNA TGTGCCAGCAGCTTGGGTCAGTTGCTAGCCTACGAGCAGTACTTC. Its translation: CASSLGQLLAYEQYF. This rearrangement joins TRBV7-9 to TRBJ2-7; D is uncertain. V lost 3 bases to trimming and J lost 2 bases, with 14 bases between them. Germline V gene lookup returns CDR1 SEHNR and CDR2 FQNEAQ (reference sequence). This CDR3 has 15 amino acids.